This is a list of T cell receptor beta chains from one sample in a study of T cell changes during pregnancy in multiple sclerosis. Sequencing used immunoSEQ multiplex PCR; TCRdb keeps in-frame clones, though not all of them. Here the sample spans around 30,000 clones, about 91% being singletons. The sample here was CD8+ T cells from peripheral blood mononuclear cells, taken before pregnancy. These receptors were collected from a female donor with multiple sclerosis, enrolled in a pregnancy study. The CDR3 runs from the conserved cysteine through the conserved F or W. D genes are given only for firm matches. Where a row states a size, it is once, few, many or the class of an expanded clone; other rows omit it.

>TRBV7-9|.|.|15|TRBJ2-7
CASSFSERPSGEQYF
TGTGCCAGCAGCTTTAGCGAGAGACCTTCCGGCGAGCAGTACTTC
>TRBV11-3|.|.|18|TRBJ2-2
CASSLGRMSGRNTGELFF
TGTGCCAGCAGCTTAGGCAGGATGAGCGGACGGAACACCGGGGAGCTGTTTTTT
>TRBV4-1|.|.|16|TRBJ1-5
CATSQGGGDSNQPQHF
TGCGCCACCTCTCAGGGCGGGGGGGATAGCAATCAGCCCCAGCATTTT
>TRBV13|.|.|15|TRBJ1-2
CASSLDSGANYGYTF
TGTGCCAGCAGCTTAGATTCAGGGGCGAACTATGGCTACACCTTC
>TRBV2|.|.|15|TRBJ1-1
CASSERITGLTEAFF
TGTGCCAGCAGTGAAAGGATTACAGGGTTGACTGAAGCTTTCTTT
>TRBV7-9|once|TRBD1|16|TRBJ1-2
CASSSSGTEAHYGYTF
TGTGCCAGCAGCTCCTCCGGGACAGAGGCCCACTATGGCTACACCTTC
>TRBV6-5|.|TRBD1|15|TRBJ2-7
CASSATRTGNHEQYF
TGTGCCAGCAGTGCTACCAGGACAGGCAACCACGAGCAGTACTTC
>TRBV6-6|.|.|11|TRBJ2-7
CASSGGLEQYF
TGTGCCAGCAGTGGCGGCCTCGAGCAGTACTTC
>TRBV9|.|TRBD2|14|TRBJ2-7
CASSLGLAGYEQYF
TGTGCCAGCAGCCTCGGACTAGCGGGGTACGAGCAGTACTTC
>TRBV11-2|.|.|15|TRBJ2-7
CASSRTSAPSYEQYF
TGTGCCAGCAGCCGTACTAGTGCCCCGTCCTACGAGCAGTACTTC
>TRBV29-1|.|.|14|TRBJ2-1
CSVEVASGHNEQFF
TGCAGCGTTGAGGTTGCCAGCGGGCACAATGAGCAGTTCTTC
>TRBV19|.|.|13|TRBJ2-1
CASSISGDNEQFF
TGTGCCAGTAGTATTAGCGGCGACAATGAGCAGTTCTTC
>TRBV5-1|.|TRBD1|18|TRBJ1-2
CASSLLRDRELIVYGYTF
TGCGCCAGCAGCCTCCTCCGGGACAGGGAATTGATAGTCTATGGCTACACCTTC
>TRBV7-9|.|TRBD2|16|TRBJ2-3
CASSIEREGFPDTQYF
TGTGCCAGCAGCATTGAGCGGGAGGGCTTCCCAGATACGCAGTATTTT
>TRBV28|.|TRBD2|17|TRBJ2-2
CASSPRKGTSIAGELFF
TGTGCCAGCAGCCCCCGTAAAGGGACTAGCATCGCCGGGGAGCTGTTTTTT
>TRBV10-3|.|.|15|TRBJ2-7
CAISGTGSGTGEQYF
TGTGCCATCAGTGGGACCGGGAGTGGCACCGGCGAGCAGTACTTC
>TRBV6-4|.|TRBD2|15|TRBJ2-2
CASSPEAGDTGELFF
TGTGCCAGCTCCCCCGAGGCGGGGGACACCGGGGAGCTGTTTTTT
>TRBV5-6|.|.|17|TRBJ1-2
CASSLREEGNMLYGYTF
TGTGCCAGCAGCTTGCGAGAAGAGGGAAACATGTTATATGGCTACACCTTC
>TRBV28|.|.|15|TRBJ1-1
CASIRDRGALLEAFF
TGTGCCAGCATCAGGGATCGTGGGGCCTTACTGGAAGCTTTCTTT
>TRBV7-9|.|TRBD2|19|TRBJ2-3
CASSLMTPETSGYTDTQYF
TGTGCCAGCAGCCTGATGACCCCAGAAACTAGCGGGTACACAGATACGCAGTATTTT
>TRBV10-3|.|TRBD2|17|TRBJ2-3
CAISESKSGGADDTQYF
TGTGCCATCAGTGAGTCGAAGAGCGGGGGGGCAGACGATACGCAGTATTTT
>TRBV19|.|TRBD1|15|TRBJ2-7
CASSPRTGGLEEQYF
TGTGCCAGTAGTCCCCGGACAGGGGGCCTAGAAGAGCAGTACTTC
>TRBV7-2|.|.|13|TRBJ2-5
CASTPILEETQYF
TGTGCCAGCACCCCGATCCTGGAGGAGACCCAGTACTTC
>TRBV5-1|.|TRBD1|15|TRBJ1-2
CASSLVQGGVYGYTF
TGCGCCAGCAGCTTGGTACAGGGGGGTGTGTATGGCTACACCTTC
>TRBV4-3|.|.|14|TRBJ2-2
CASSQAGNTGELFF
TGCGCCAGCAGCCAAGCGGGGAACACCGGGGAGCTGTTTTTT
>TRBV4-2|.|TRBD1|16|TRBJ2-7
CASSQVIETGGYEQYF
TGTGCCAGCAGCCAAGTGATCGAGACAGGGGGCTACGAGCAGTACTTC
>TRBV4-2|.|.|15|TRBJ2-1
CASSQLAPTYNEQFF
TGTGCCAGCAGCCAACTAGCGCCGACCTACAATGAGCAGTTCTTC
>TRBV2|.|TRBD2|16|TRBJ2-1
CASRASGSPGYNEQFF
TGTGCCAGCAGGGCTAGCGGGAGCCCCGGTTACAATGAGCAGTTCTTC
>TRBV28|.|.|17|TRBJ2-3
CASSRPLPTTSTDTQYF
TGTGCCAGCAGTAGACCCCTTCCAACTACTAGCACAGATACGCAGTATTTT
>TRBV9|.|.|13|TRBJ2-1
CASSVGGRGEQFF
TGTGCCAGCAGCGTAGGAGGTCGGGGAGAGCAGTTCTTC
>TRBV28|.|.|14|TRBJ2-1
CASSLLAVYNEQFF
TGTGCCAGCAGTTTATTAGCGGTTTACAATGAGCAGTTCTTC
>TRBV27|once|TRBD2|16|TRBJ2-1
CASSLHSSGPYNEQFF
TGTGCCAGCAGTCTCCATTCTAGCGGACCCTACAATGAGCAGTTCTTC
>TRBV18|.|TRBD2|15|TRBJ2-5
CASSPTLADQETQYF
TGTGCCAGCTCACCGACCCTAGCGGACCAAGAGACCCAGTACTTC
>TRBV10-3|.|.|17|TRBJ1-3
CAIGTGTSKSSGNTIYF
TGTGCCATCGGAACCGGGACTAGCAAAAGCTCTGGAAACACCATATATTTT
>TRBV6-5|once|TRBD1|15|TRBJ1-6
CASSYGQGVGSPLHF
TGTGCCAGCAGTTACGGGCAGGGGGTTGGTTCACCCCTCCACTTT
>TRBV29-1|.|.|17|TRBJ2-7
CSVEVEGTFPRDYEQYF
TGCAGCGTTGAAGTGGAAGGGACTTTTCCCAGGGACTACGAGCAGTACTTC
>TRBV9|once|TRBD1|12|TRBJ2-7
CASSETGDEQYF
TGTGCCAGCAGCGAGACAGGGGACGAGCAGTACTTC
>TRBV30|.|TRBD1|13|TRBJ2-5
CAWSAGTAGTQYF
TGTGCCTGGAGTGCCGGGACAGCAGGGACCCAGTACTTC
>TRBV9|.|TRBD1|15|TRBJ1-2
CASSVGDSTNYGYTF
TGTGCCAGCAGCGTAGGGGACAGTACTAACTATGGCTACACCTTC
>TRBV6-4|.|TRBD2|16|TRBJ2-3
CASSDSGGGDSDTQYF
TGTGCCAGCAGTGACAGTGGCGGGGGGGACTCAGATACGCAGTATTTT
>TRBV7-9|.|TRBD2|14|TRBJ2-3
CASSPGGYTDTQYF
TGTGCCAGCAGCCCGGGGGGGTACACAGATACGCAGTATTTT